The TCR beta chain under discussion was sequenced for a study of T-cell memory formation after mild COVID-19. Germline V CDR1 and CDR2: MNHEY, SVGAGI. V lost 0 bases and J lost 6, with 9 bases in between. The CDR3 extends over 14 amino acids. TCRdb passed the 5' RACE reads through MiXCR, listing each CDR3 protein once. This table holds approximately 350,000 distinct CDR3 sequences, about an eighth found once. What was sequenced was PBMCs or a T cell subset sorted from them (not recorded which). This rearrangement joins TRBV6-5 to TRBJ1-5, with a weak D call TRBD1 (5 bases). The clonotype was recovered from a man between 18 and 29 years old who had mild COVID-19 (a few samples of this study predate the infection). Cell type and time point are not known. This chain's CDR3 is CASSYSSGLQPQHF. CDR3 sequence (DNA): TGTGCCAGCAGTTACTCGTCAGGGCTTCAGCCCCAGCATTTT.